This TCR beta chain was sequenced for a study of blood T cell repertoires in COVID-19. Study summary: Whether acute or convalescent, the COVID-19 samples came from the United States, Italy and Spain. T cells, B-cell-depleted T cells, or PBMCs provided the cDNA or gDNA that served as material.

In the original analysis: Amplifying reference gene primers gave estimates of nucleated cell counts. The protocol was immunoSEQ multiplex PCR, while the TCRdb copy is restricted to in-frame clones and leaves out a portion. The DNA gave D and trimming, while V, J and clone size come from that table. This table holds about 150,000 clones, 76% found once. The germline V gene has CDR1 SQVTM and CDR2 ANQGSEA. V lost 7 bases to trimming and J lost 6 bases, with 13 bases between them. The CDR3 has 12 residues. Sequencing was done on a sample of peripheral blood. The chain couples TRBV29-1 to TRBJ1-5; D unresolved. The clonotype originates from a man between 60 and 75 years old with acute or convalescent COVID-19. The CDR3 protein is CSARVEGQPQHF. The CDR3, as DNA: TGCAGCGCCCGAGTGGAGGGTCAGCCCCAGCATTTT. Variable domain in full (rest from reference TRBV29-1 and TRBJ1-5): SAVISQKPSRDICQRGTSLTIQCQVDSQVTMMFWYRQQPGQSLTLIATANQGSEATYESGFVIDKFPISRPNLTFSTLTVSNMSPEDSSIYLCSARVEGQPQHFGDGTRLSIL.